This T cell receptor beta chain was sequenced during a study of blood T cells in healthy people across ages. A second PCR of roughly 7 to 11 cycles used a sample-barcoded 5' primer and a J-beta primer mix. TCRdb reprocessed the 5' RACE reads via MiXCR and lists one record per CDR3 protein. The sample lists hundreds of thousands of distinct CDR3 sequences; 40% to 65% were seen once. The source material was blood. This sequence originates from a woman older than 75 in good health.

CDR3 nucleotide sequence: TGTGCCAGCAGTCAGACAGCTACCTCCTACAATGAGCAGTTCTTC. The encoded protein is CASSQTATSYNEQFF. The chain employs TRBV27 and TRBJ2-1; TRBD1 might be the D (5 bases). Trimming pared 5 bases from V and 0 bases from J, leaving 11 bases between. The CDR3 is 15 residues long. Germline values: CDR1 MNHEY, CDR2 SMNVEV (reference sequence).